This TCR beta chain derives from a study of Tregs in tolerant kidney transplant recipients. Study-wide results and caveats: Activated donor B cell expansion appeared to reveal the most relevant donor-specific TCRbeta repertoire. Biological reproducibility was not directly addressed, but technical replication error appeared minimal. Findings come from small patient numbers and require larger validation.

As concerns this clone: Antigen unknown.

V lost 1 base and J lost 5, with 15 bases in between. Germline CDR1 SGHKS, CDR2 YYEKEE (reference sequence). The CDR3 has 16 residues. TCRdb's copy holds only in-frame clones and misses some; the assay was immunoSEQ multiplex PCR. The sample yields tens of thousands of clones, 83% seen once. Unstimulated regulatory T cells (CD4+CD25+CD127-), CD4+CD25- non-regulatory cells, CD4 and CD8 cells were FACS-sorted from thawed PBMCs. The chain employs TRBV5-5 and TRBJ2-2, with unresolved D. The clonotype was recovered from a human donor in good health. The specimen was CD4+ T cells from blood. CDR3 in amino acids: CASSLSGRLDTGELFF. Written as DNA, the CDR3 is TGTGCCAGCAGCTTGTCTGGCCGCCTTGATACCGGGGAGCTGTTTTTT.